The rows below give T cell receptor beta chains drawn from one sample of a study of blood T cell repertoires in COVID-19. Data came from immunoSEQ multiplex PCR; TCRdb stores just in-frame clones and leaves some out. This sample yields some 260,000 clones, of which approximately 88% are seen a single time; more than 8.5% belongs to the top ten. The sequencing sample was made of peripheral blood. These receptors all stem from a woman between 65 and 79 years old with COVID-19, enrolled during active disease. CDR3s include the opening cysteine and the closing phenylalanine or tryptophan. A D gene is named only where the DNA matches it firmly. Some rows have no size entry. The others give once, few or many, or a class for an expanded clone.

v_gene: TRBV9; abundance: -; j_gene: TRBJ2-7; d_gene: -; len: 15; CDR3aa: CASSAATGTPSEQYF; CDR3nt: TGTGCCAGCAGCGCCGCCACCGGGACACCTTCCGAGCAGTACTTC
v_gene: TRBV3-1/TRBV3-2; abundance: -; j_gene: TRBJ2-5; d_gene: -; len: 15; CDR3aa: CASSQDQRRAETQYF; CDR3nt: TGTGCCAGCAGCCAAGATCAGCGCAGGGCCGAGACCCAGTACTTC
v_gene: TRBV28; abundance: -; j_gene: TRBJ2-1; d_gene: -; len: 15; CDR3aa: CASHRVSGYHNEQFF; CDR3nt: TGTGCCAGCCACCGAGTGTCAGGCTACCACAATGAGCAGTTCTTC
v_gene: TRBV6-5; abundance: -; j_gene: TRBJ2-6; d_gene: -; len: 13; CDR3aa: CASILSGANVLTF; CDR3nt: TGTGCCAGCATCCTGTCTGGGGCCAACGTCCTGACTTTC
v_gene: TRBV15; abundance: -; j_gene: TRBJ2-7; d_gene: -; len: 15; CDR3aa: CATSRDPGSSAEQYF; CDR3nt: TGTGCCACCAGCAGAGATCCAGGGTCTTCTGCCGAGCAGTACTTC
v_gene: TRBV5-1; abundance: once; j_gene: TRBJ1-1; d_gene: -; len: 15; CDR3aa: CASSLVGGLNTEAFF; CDR3nt: TGCGCCAGCAGCTTGGTCGGGGGGCTGAACACTGAAGCTTTCTTT
v_gene: TRBV11-3; abundance: -; j_gene: TRBJ2-2; d_gene: -; len: 14; CDR3aa: CASSRTANTGELFF; CDR3nt: TGTGCCAGCAGTCGTACAGCGAACACCGGGGAGCTGTTTTTT
v_gene: TRBV5-6; abundance: -; j_gene: TRBJ1-4; d_gene: TRBD1; len: 15; CDR3aa: CASSLTGEGNEKLFF; CDR3nt: TGTGCCAGCAGCTTGACAGGGGAAGGAAATGAAAAACTGTTTTTT
v_gene: TRBV13; abundance: -; j_gene: TRBJ2-1; d_gene: TRBD2; len: 17; CDR3aa: CASSLEWPSGTYNEQFF; CDR3nt: TGTGCCAGCAGCTTAGAGTGGCCTAGCGGGACATATAATGAGCAGTTCTTC
v_gene: TRBV12-3/TRBV12-4; abundance: -; j_gene: TRBJ1-3; d_gene: -; len: 13; CDR3aa: CASSSDSGNTIYF; CDR3nt: TGTGCCAGCAGTTCGGACAGCGGAAACACCATATATTTT
v_gene: TRBV2; abundance: few; j_gene: TRBJ1-3; d_gene: -; len: 15; CDR3aa: CASSERAGDGNTIYF; CDR3nt: TGTGCCAGCAGTGAAAGGGCAGGGGATGGAAACACCATATATTTT
v_gene: TRBV7-2; abundance: -; j_gene: TRBJ2-3; d_gene: TRBD2; len: 16; CDR3aa: CASSLSSGRLTDTQYF; CDR3nt: TGTGCCAGCAGCTTATCTAGCGGGAGGTTAACAGATACGCAGTATTTT
v_gene: TRBV4-3; abundance: -; j_gene: TRBJ2-5; d_gene: TRBD2; len: 14; CDR3aa: CASSQAGEGETQYF; CDR3nt: TGCGCCAGCAGCCAAGCTGGGGAGGGAGAGACCCAGTACTTC
v_gene: TRBV27; abundance: -; j_gene: TRBJ2-7; d_gene: -; len: 17; CDR3aa: CASSLTGLQGYTYEQYF; CDR3nt: TGTGCCAGCAGTTTAACAGGTTTGCAGGGTTATACCTACGAGCAGTACTTC
v_gene: TRBV6-5; abundance: -; j_gene: TRBJ2-7; d_gene: -; len: 14; CDR3aa: CATLRRATLYEQYF; CDR3nt: TGTGCCACCTTAAGGCGGGCAACTCTCTACGAGCAGTACTTC
v_gene: TRBV11-3; abundance: -; j_gene: TRBJ1-1; d_gene: -; len: 12; CDR3aa: CASSLVGDEAFF; CDR3nt: TGTGCCAGCAGCTTAGTTGGAGATGAAGCTTTCTTT
v_gene: TRBV6-2/TRBV6-3; abundance: once; j_gene: TRBJ1-5; d_gene: TRBD1; len: 17; CDR3aa: CASRPGQGAHSNQPQHF; CDR3nt: TGTGCCAGCAGACCTGGACAGGGGGCTCATAGCAATCAGCCCCAGCATTTT
v_gene: TRBV6-5; abundance: -; j_gene: TRBJ1-3; d_gene: -; len: 11; CDR3aa: CATLWGNTIYF; CDR3nt: TGTGCCACACTCTGGGGAAACACCATATATTTT
v_gene: TRBV28; abundance: -; j_gene: TRBJ2-1; d_gene: TRBD1; len: 14; CDR3aa: CASSLLGQRDEQFF; CDR3nt: TGTGCCAGCAGTTTGTTGGGACAGAGGGATGAGCAGTTCTTC
v_gene: TRBV5-6; abundance: few; j_gene: TRBJ1-1; d_gene: -; len: 12; CDR3aa: CASSFRNTEAFF; CDR3nt: TGTGCCAGCAGCTTCAGGAACACTGAAGCTTTCTTT
v_gene: TRBV7-9; abundance: -; j_gene: TRBJ2-5; d_gene: TRBD2; len: 15; CDR3aa: CASSTGLAVQETQYF; CDR3nt: TGTGCCAGCAGCACCGGACTAGCGGTACAAGAGACCCAGTACTTC
v_gene: TRBV25-1; abundance: few; j_gene: TRBJ1-3; d_gene: TRBD1; len: 13; CDR3aa: CAAQGRSGNTIYF; CDR3nt: TGTGCCGCACAGGGGCGCTCTGGAAACACCATATATTTT
v_gene: TRBV7-3; abundance: few; j_gene: TRBJ1-2; d_gene: -; len: 13; CDR3aa: CASSLQGDYGYTF; CDR3nt: TGTGCCAGCAGCTTACAAGGGGACTATGGCTACACCTTC
v_gene: TRBV27; abundance: -; j_gene: TRBJ2-7; d_gene: TRBD1; len: 15; CDR3aa: CASSSPGQGTYEQYF; CDR3nt: TGTGCCAGCAGTTCACCGGGACAGGGGACCTACGAGCAGTACTTC
v_gene: TRBV10-2; abundance: -; j_gene: TRBJ2-1; d_gene: TRBD2; len: 14; CDR3aa: CASTRTSGGNEQFF; CDR3nt: TGCGCCAGCACCCGGACTAGCGGAGGGAATGAGCAGTTCTTC
v_gene: TRBV28; abundance: -; j_gene: TRBJ1-1; d_gene: -; len: 14; CDR3aa: CASSSGQINTEAFF; CDR3nt: TGTGCCAGCTCATCCGGACAGATTAACACTGAAGCTTTCTTT
v_gene: TRBV5-1; abundance: -; j_gene: TRBJ1-3; d_gene: -; len: 14; CDR3aa: CASRPGVDGNTIYF; CDR3nt: TGCGCCAGCAGACCAGGGGTGGATGGAAACACCATATATTTT
v_gene: TRBV4-1; abundance: -; j_gene: TRBJ2-3; d_gene: -; len: 17; CDR3aa: CASSAQLDSFSTDTQYF; CDR3nt: TGCGCCAGCAGCGCCCAATTGGACAGCTTTAGCACAGATACGCAGTATTTT
v_gene: TRBV27; abundance: few; j_gene: TRBJ2-4; d_gene: TRBD1; len: 14; CDR3aa: CASNPTGVGNIQYF; CDR3nt: TGTGCCAGCAACCCGACAGGGGTGGGAAACATTCAGTACTTC
v_gene: TRBV4-2; abundance: -; j_gene: TRBJ1-2; d_gene: -; len: 15; CDR3aa: CASSQDLGDLYGYTF; CDR3nt: TGTGCCAGCAGCCAAGATTTAGGGGATTTGTATGGCTACACCTTC
v_gene: TRBV6-5; abundance: -; j_gene: TRBJ1-6; d_gene: TRBD1; len: 15; CDR3aa: CASSSGQGPNSPLHF; CDR3nt: TGTGCCAGCAGTTCCGGACAGGGACCCAATTCACCCCTCCACTTT
v_gene: TRBV7-6; abundance: -; j_gene: TRBJ2-7; d_gene: TRBD2; len: 14; CDR3aa: CASSLEPGGYEQYF; CDR3nt: TGTGCCAGCAGCTTGGAACCGGGAGGCTACGAGCAGTACTTC
v_gene: TRBV3-1/TRBV3-2; abundance: -; j_gene: TRBJ1-1; d_gene: -; len: 14; CDR3aa: CASSQSKGGTEAFF; CDR3nt: TGTGCCAGCAGCCAATCAAAGGGGGGGACTGAAGCTTTCTTT
v_gene: TRBV19; abundance: -; j_gene: TRBJ2-3; d_gene: -; len: 13; CDR3aa: CASSGQGADTQYF; CDR3nt: TGTGCCAGTAGTGGGCAAGGGGCAGATACGCAGTATTTT
v_gene: TRBV27; abundance: -; j_gene: TRBJ2-2; d_gene: -; len: 17; CDR3aa: CASSSVPGARNTGELFF; CDR3nt: TGTGCCAGCAGTTCGGTTCCTGGGGCTAGGAACACCGGGGAGCTGTTTTTT
v_gene: TRBV6-5; abundance: -; j_gene: TRBJ1-5; d_gene: TRBD1; len: 15; CDR3aa: CASGYDREGNQPQHF; CDR3nt: TGTGCCAGCGGGTATGACAGGGAAGGCAATCAGCCCCAGCATTTT
v_gene: TRBV2; abundance: -; j_gene: TRBJ1-1; d_gene: -; len: 15; CDR3aa: CASSEVRGGNTEAFF; CDR3nt: TGTGCCAGCAGTGAAGTTCGGGGGGGGAACACTGAAGCTTTCTTT
v_gene: TRBV28; abundance: -; j_gene: TRBJ1-5; d_gene: TRBD1; len: 15; CDR3aa: CASSPARQGDQPQHF; CDR3nt: TGTGCCAGCAGTCCAGCCCGACAGGGCGATCAGCCCCAGCATTTT
v_gene: TRBV20-1; abundance: -; j_gene: TRBJ1-5; d_gene: -; len: 15; CDR3aa: CSASVQGFSNQPQHF; CDR3nt: TGCAGTGCTAGTGTCCAGGGATTTAGCAATCAGCCCCAGCATTTT
v_gene: TRBV10-3; abundance: -; j_gene: TRBJ2-7; d_gene: -; len: 14; CDR3aa: CAISWAGTWGEQYF; CDR3nt: TGTGCCATCAGTTGGGCCGGGACTTGGGGCGAGCAGTACTTC
v_gene: TRBV4-1; abundance: -; j_gene: TRBJ1-1; d_gene: -; len: 13; CDR3aa: CASKSGVATEAFF; CDR3nt: TGCGCCAGCAAAAGCGGCGTAGCCACTGAAGCTTTCTTT